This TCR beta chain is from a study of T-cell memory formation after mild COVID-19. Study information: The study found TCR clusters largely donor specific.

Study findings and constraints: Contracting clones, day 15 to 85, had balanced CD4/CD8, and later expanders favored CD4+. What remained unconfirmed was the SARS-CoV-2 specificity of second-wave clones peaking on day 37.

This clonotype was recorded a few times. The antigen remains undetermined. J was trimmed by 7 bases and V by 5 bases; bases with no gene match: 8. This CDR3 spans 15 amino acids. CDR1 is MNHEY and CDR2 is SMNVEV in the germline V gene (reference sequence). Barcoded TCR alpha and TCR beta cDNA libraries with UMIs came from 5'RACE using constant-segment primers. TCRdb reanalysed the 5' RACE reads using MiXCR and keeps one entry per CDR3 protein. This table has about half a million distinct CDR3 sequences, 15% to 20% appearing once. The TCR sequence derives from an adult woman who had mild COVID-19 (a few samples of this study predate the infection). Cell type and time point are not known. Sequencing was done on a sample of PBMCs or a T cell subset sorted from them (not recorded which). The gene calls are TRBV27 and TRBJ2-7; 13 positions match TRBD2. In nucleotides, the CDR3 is TGTGCCAGCAGTCTCCGACTAGCGGGGGGCTTTGAGCAGTACTTC. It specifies CASSLRLAGGFEQYF.